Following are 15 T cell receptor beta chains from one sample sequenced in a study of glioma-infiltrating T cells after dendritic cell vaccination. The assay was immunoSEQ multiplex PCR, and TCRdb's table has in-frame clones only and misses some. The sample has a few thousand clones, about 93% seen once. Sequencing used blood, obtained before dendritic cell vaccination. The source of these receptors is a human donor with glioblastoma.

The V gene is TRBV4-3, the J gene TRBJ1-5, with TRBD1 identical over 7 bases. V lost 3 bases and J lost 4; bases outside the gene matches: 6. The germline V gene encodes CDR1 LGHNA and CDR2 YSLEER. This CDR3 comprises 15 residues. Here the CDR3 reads CASSHNYRGNQPQHF. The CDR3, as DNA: TGCGCCAGCAGCCATAACTACAGGGGTAATCAGCCCCAGCATTTT.

The CDR3 bases are TGTGCCAGCAGCCAAGATCAGGGGATCTATGGCTACACCTTC. It is translated as CASSQDQGIYGYTF. The V call is TRBV14, the J call TRBJ1-2; the D gene is possibly TRBD1 (6 bases). Trimming took off 0 bases at V and 4 bases at J, with 9 bases between the two ends. Per the germline V gene, CDR1 is SGHDN and CDR2 is FVKESK. The CDR3 is 14 amino acids.

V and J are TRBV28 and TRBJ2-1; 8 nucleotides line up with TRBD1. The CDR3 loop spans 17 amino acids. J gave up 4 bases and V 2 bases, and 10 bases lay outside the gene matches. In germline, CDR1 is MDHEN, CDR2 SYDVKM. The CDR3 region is CASSLTGTGPSYNEQFF. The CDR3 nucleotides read TGTGCCAGCAGTTTAACCGGGACAGGACCTTCGTACAATGAGCAGTTCTTC.

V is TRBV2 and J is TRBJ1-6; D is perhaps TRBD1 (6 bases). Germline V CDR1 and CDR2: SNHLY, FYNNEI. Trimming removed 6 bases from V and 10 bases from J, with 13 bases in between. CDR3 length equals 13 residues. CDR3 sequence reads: CASRNGQNSPLHF. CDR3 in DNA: TGTGCCAGCAGAAACGGACAGAACTCACCCCTCCACTTT.

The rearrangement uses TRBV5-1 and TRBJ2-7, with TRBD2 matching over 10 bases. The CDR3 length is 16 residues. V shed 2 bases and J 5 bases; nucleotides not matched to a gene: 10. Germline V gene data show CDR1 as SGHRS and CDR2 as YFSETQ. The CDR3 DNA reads TGCGCCAGCAGCTTAGGGACTAGCGTGGGCTGGGACGAGCAGTACTTC. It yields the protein CASSLGTSVGWDEQYF.

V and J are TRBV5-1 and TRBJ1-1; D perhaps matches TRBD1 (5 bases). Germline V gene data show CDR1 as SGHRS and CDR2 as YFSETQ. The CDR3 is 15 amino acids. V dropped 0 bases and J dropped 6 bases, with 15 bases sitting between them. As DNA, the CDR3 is TGCGCCAGCAGCTTGGATTCGCCAGGGTTGTCTGAAGCTTTCTTT. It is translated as CASSLDSPGLSEAFF.

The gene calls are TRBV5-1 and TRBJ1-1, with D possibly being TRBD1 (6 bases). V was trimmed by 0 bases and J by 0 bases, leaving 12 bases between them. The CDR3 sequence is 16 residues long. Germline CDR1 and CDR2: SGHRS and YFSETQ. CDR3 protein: CASSLEGGHMNTEAFF. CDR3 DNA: TGCGCCAGCAGCTTGGAAGGGGGTCACATGAACACTGAAGCTTTCTTT.

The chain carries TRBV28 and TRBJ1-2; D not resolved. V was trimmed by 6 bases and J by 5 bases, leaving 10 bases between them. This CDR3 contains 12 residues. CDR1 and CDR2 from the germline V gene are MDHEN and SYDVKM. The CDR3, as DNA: TGTGCCAGCAGCCCCCAGTGGTATGGCTACACCTTC. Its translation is CASSPQWYGYTF.

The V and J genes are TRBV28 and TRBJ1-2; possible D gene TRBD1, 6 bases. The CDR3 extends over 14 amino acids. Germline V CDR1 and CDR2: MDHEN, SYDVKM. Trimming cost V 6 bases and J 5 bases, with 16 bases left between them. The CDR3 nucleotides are TGTGCCAGCAGAGTGACAGGAGAAGGGTATGGCTACACCTTC. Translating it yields CASRVTGEGYGYTF.

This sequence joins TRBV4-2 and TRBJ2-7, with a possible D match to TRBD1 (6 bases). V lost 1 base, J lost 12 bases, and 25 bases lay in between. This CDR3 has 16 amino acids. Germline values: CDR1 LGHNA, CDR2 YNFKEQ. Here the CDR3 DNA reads TGTGCCAGCAGCCAAGGACCCGGGTCTACAGGGCTTCGAGGGTACTTC. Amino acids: CASSQGPGSTGLRGYF.

CDR3: CASRQTASNEKLFF. CDR3 DNA: TGTGCCAGCAGACAGACAGCAAGCAATGAAAAACTGTTTTTT. The gene calls are TRBV6-1 and TRBJ1-4, with TRBD1 as a possible D gene (5 bases). The V and J ends lost 6 bases and 5 bases respectively, with 13 bases between them. Germline V gene lookup returns CDR1 MNHNS and CDR2 SASEGT. The CDR3 contains 14 residues.

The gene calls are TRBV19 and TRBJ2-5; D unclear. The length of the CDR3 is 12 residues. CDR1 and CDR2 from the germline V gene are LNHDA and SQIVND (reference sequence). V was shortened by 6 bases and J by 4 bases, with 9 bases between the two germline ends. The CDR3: CASSSIGETQYF. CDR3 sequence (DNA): TGTGCCAGTAGCTCAATCGGAGAGACCCAGTACTTC.

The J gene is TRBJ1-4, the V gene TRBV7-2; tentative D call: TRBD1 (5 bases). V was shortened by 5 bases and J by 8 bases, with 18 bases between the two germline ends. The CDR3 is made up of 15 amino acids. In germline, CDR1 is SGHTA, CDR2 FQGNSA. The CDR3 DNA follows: TGTGCCAGCAGCCCTCCGGCAGGGAGCGGGGAAAAACTGTTTTTT. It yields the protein CASSPPAGSGEKLFF.

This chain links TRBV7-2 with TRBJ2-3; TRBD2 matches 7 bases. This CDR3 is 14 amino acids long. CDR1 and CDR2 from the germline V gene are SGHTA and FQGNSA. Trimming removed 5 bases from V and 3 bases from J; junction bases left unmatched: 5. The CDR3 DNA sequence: TGTGCCAGCAGCCCGAGGCGGGAGACAGATACGCAGTATTTT. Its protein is CASSPRRETDTQYF.

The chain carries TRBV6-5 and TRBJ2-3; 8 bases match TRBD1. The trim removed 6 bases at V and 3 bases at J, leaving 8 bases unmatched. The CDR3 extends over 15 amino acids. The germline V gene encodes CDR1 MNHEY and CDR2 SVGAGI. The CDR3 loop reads CASRVRQGRTDTQYF. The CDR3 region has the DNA TGTGCCAGCAGAGTACGACAGGGGCGGACAGATACGCAGTATTTT.